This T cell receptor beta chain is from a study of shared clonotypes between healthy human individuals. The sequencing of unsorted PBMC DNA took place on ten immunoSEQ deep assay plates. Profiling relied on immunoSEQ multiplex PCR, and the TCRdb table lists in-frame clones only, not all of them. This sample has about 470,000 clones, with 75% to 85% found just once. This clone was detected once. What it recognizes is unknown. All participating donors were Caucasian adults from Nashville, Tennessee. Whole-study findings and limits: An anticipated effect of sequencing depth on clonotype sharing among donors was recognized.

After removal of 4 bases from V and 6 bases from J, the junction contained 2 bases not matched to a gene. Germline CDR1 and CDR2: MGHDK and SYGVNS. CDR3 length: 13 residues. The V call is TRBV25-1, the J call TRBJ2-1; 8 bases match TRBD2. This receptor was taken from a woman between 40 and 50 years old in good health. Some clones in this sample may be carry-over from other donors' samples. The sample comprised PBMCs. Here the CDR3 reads CASSGLAGNEQFF. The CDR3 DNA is TGTGCCAGCAGTGGGCTAGCGGGCAATGAGCAGTTCTTC. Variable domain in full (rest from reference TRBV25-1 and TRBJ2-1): EADIYQTPRYLVIGTGKKITLECSQTMGHDKMYWYQQDPGMELHLIHYSYGVNSTEKGDLSSESTVSRIRTEHFPLTLESARPSHTSQYLCASSGLAGNEQFFGPGTRLTVL.